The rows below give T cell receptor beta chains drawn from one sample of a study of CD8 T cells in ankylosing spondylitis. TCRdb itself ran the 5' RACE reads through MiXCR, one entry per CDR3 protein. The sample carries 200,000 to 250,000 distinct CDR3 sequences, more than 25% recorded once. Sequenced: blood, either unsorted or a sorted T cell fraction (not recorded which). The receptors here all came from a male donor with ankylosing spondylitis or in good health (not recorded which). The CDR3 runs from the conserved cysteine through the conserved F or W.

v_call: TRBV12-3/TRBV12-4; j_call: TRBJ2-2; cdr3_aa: CASSLALAGLFGELFF
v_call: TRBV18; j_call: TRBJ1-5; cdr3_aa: CASSPPGGTGQPQHF
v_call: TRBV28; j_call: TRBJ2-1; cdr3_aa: CASSPPGLAATYEQFF
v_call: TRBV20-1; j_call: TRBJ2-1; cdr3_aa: CSARAPGLGGNEQFF
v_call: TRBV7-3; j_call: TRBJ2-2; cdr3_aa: CASSLWEGTGELFF
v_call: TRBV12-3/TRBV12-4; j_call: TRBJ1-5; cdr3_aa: CASSSRDTNQPQHF
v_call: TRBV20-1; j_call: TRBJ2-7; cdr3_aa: CSAPSRRSEQYF
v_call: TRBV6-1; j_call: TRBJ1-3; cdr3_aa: CASSEPVSGNTIYF
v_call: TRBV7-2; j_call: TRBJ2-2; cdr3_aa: CASSLSRSSGELFF
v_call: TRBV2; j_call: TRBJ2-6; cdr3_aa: CASSTSTGANVLTF
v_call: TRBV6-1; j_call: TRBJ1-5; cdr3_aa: CASRKGIWSNQPQHF
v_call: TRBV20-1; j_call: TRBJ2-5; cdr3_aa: CSARAGQFQETQYF
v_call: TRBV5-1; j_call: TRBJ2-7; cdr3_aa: CASSLEGGLAGHYEQYF
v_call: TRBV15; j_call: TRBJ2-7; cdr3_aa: CATSRADRGDEQYF
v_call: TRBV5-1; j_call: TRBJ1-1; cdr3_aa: CASSLVSTEAFF
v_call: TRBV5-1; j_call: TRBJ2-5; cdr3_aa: CASTGGDLETQYF
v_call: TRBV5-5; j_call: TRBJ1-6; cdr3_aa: CASSLAGDSPLHF
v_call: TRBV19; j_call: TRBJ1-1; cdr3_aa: CASGQGNTEAFF
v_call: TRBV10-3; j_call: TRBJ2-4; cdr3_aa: CAISVKSEDIQYF
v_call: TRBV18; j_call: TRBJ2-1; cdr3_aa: CASSPNLSGRLNEQFF
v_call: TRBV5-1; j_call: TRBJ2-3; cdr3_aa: CASSIAGEDTQYF
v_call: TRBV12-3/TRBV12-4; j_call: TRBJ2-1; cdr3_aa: CASSSRQGAVNEQFF
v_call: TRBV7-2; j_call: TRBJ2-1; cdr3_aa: CASSLGLSYNEQFF
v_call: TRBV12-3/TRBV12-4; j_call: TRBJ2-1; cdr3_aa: CASLRLAGRNEQFF
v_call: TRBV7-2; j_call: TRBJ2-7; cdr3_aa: CASSYPGTGRNEQYF
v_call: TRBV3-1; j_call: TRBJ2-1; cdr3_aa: CASSQKFGTSGNEQFF
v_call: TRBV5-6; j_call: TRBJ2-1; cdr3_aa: CASSLGRRLAGSGYNEQFF
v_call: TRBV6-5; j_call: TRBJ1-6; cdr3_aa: CASSYRSPSGKDSPLHF
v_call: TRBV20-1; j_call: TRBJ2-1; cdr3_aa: CSVGTSGHNEQFF
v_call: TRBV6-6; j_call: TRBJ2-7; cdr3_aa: CASSYLAEQYF
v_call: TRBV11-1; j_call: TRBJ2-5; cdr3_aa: CASSRSGGRTQYF
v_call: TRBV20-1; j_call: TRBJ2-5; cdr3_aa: CSASASWETQYF